This T cell receptor beta chain originates from a study of blood T cell repertoires in COVID-19. Across the study: COVID-19 samples collected from the United States, Italy and Spain covered acute and convalescent phases. Nucleic acid was either cDNA or gDNA, and it came from T cells, B-cell-depleted T cells, or PBMCs.

In the authors' workflow: Reference gene primer amplification yielded estimated nucleated cell counts. Clones were sequenced by immunoSEQ multiplex PCR, and TCRdb holds only the in-frame ones, with some missing. For V, J and clone size, that table is used; D and trimming come from the DNA. The data contain about 110,000 clones, around 81% of them singletons. Sequencing was done on a sample of peripheral blood. The clonotype comes from a human donor in a cohort sampled during active or convalescent COVID-19.

Here the CDR3 DNA reads TGTGCCAGCAGCTTAGATATTCGGGGGGACGAAACAGATACGCAGTATTTT. Translation: CASSLDIRGDETDTQYF. V is TRBV11-2 and J is TRBJ2-3, with 7 bases lining up with TRBD2. CDR3 length: 17 amino acids. The germline CDR1 and CDR2 sequences are SGHAT and FQNNGV. Unmatched junction bases numbered 9, after V lost 0 bases and J lost 3 bases.